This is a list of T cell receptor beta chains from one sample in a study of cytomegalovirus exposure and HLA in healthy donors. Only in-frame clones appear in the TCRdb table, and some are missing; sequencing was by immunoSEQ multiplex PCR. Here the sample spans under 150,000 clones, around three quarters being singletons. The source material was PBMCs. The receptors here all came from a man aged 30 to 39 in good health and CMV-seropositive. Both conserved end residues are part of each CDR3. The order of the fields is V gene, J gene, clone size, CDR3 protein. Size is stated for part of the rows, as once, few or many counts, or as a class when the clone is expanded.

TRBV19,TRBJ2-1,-,CASSLQGSSYNEQFF
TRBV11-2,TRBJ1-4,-,CASSGGPQLAEKLFF
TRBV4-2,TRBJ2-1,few,CASTLRTGQDMVQFF
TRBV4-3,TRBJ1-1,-,CASSKGQGSTEAFF
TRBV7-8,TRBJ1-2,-,CASSLGTGGRFGGYTF
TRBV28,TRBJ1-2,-,CASSLSSWGEWGYTF
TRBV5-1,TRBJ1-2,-,CASSSLTQGNYGYTF
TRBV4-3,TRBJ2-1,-,CASSQSASDDNEQFF
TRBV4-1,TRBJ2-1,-,CASSQGNSEFF
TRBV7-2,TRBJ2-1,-,CASSLLGGGYNEQFF
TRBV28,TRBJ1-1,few,CASSLPTSRPGSGAFF
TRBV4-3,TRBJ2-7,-,CASSSDRASSYEQYF
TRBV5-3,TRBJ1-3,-,CARRGNTIYF
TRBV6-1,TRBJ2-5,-,CASSELVFGSWEETQYF
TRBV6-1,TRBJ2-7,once,CATDSASYEQYF
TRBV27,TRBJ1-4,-,CASSLRKQGVSNEKLFF
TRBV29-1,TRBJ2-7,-,CSVERTGTTYEQYF
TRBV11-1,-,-,CASSYGGYYEQYF
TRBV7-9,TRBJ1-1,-,CASSLAQDTEAFF
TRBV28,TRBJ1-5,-,CASSLWRQGAGQPQHF
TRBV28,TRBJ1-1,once,CASSFRTTEAFF
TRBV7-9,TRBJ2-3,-,CASSLVTLAGGTQYF
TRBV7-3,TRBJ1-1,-,CASSFSIVNEAFF
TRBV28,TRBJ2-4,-,CASSETGGPDIQYF
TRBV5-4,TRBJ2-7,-,CASSLSSGVSYEQYF
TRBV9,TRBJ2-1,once,CASSEGARTYNEQFF
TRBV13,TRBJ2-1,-,CASSSTLEGGSYNEQFF
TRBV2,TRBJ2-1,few,CASSDGQGGNEQFF
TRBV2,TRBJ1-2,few,CASRTVPGVGYTF
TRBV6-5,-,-,CASRGAATYEQYF
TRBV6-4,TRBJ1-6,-,CASSDLGFQRNPLSPSPF
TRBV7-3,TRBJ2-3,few,CASSPQGFGTDTQYF
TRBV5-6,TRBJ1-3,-,CASSFQENTIYF
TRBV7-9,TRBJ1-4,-,CSSSLRSQGNEKLFF
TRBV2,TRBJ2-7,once,CASSEAGAPQSRMYF
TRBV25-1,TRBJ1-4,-,CASSRQGRANEKLFF
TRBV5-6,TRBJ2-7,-,CASSLGGGIYEQYF
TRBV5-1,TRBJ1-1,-,CASSARPQGNTEAFF
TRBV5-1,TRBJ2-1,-,CASSRLGSNEQFF
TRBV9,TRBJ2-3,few,CASSSRIAGGGINTDTQYF
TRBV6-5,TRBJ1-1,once,CASRNRKGTEAFF
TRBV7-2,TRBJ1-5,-,CASSPPGQGQPQHF
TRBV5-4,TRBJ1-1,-,CASSLTGGAEAFF
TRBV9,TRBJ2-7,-,CASSATTTSYEQYF
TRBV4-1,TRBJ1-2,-,CASSRLGTAYGYTF
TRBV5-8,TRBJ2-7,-,CASARGGNSYEQYF
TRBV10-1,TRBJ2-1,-,CASFLSRAEWNNEQFF
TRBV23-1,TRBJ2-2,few,CASSKTTGPGELFF
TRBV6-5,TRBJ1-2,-,CASISRRVHGYTF
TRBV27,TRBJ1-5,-,CASSLGGSNQPQHF
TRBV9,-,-,CASSVGGGVPSYEQYF